This T cell receptor (beta chain) was sequenced during a study of blood T cell repertoires in COVID-19. Overall study context: The United States, Italy and Spain supplied acute and convalescent COVID-19 samples. T cells, B-cell-depleted T cells, or PBMCs supplied cDNA or gDNA.

The germline CDR1 and CDR2 sequences are LGHDT and YNNKEL (reference sequence). J gave up 0 bases and V 2 bases, and 2 bases lay outside the gene matches. This CDR3 is built from 17 residues. The protocol was immunoSEQ multiplex PCR, while the TCRdb copy is restricted to in-frame clones and leaves out a portion. This sample has about 200,000 clones, with about 88% found just once. The sequenced material came from peripheral blood. The rearrangement links TRBV3-1 (or the pseudogene TRBV3-2) to TRBJ2-2; TRBD2 agrees at 11 bases. The TCR sequence derives from a young man with active or convalescent COVID-19. CDR3: CASSQSGLAANTGELFF. The CDR3, as DNA: TGTGCCAGCAGCCAATCGGGACTAGCGGCGAACACCGGGGAGCTGTTTTTT.